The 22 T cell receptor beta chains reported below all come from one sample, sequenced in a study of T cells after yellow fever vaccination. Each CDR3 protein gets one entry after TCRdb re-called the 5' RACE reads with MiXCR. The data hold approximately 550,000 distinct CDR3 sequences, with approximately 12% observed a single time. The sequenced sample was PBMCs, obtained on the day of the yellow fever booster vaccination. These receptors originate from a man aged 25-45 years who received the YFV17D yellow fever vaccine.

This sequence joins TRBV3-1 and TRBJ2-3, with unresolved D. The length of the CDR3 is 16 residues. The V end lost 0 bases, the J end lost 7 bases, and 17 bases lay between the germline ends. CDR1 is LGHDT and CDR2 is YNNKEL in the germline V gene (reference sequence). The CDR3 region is CASSQEIGYSGNTQYF. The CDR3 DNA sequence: TGTGCCAGCAGCCAAGAGATAGGATATTCCGGAAATACGCAGTATTTT.

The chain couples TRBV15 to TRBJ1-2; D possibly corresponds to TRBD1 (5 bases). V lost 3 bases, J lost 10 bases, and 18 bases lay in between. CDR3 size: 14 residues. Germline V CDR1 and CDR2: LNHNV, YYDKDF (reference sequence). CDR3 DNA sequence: TGTGCCACCAGCAGGGGATCGACAGCCGCCGTCTACACCTTC. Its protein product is CATSRGSTAAVYTF.

DNA of the CDR3: TGCAGTGCTAAGGTCTTAGGCGAGCAGTACTTC. Translated, it gives CSAKVLGEQYF. J is TRBJ2-7 and V is TRBV20-1, with D unclear. The CDR3 runs to 11 residues. Germline V CDR1 and CDR2: DFQATT, SNEGSKA (reference sequence). Trimming removed 4 bases from V and 6 bases from J, with 10 bases in between.

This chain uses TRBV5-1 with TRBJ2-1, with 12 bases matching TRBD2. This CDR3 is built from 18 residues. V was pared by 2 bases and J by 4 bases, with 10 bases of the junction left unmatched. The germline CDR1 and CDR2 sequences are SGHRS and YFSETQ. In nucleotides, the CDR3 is TGCGCCAGCAGCTTAGACCCTAGCGGGAGGGCCTATTACAATGAGCAGTTCTTC. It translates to CASSLDPSGRAYYNEQFF. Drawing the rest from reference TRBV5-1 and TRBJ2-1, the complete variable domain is KAGVTQTPRYLIKTRGQQVTLSCSPISGHRSVSWYQQTPGQGLQFLFEYFSETQRNKGNFPGRFSGRQFSNSRSEMNVSTLELGDSALYLCASSLDPSGRAYYNEQFFGPGTRLTVL.

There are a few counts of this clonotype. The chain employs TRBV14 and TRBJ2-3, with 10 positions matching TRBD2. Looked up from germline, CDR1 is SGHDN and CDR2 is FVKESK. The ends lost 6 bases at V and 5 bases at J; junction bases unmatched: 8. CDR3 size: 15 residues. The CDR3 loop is CASSPSGRAVDTQYF. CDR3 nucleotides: TGTGCCAGCAGTCCGAGCGGGAGGGCCGTAGATACGCAGTATTTT.

The CDR3 here is CSARDPGLAALGYNEQFF. The CDR3 nucleotides are TGCAGTGCTAGAGATCCCGGACTAGCTGCCTTGGGATACAATGAGCAGTTCTTC. This sequence joins TRBV20-1 and TRBJ2-1, with TRBD2 identical over 8 bases. CDR1 and CDR2 from the germline V gene are DFQATT and SNEGSKA (reference sequence). This CDR3 has 18 amino acids. V lost 0 bases, J lost 4 bases, and 14 bases stayed unmatched.

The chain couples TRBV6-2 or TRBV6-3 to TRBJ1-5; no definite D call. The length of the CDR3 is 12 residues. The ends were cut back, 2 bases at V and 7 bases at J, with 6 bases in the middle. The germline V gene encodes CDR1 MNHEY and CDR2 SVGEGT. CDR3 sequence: CASSYSRQPQHF. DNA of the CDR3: TGTGCCAGCAGTTACAGTCGCCAGCCCCAGCATTTT.

The CDR3 bases are TGTGCCAGCAGTCCCACTAGCGGCGTCACAGATACGCAGTATTTT. Protein: CASSPTSGVTDTQYF. The J gene is TRBJ2-3, the V gene TRBV12-3 or TRBV12-4; 8 positions match TRBD2. CDR3 length equals 15 residues. J was trimmed by 2 bases and V by 5 bases; bases with no gene match: 6.

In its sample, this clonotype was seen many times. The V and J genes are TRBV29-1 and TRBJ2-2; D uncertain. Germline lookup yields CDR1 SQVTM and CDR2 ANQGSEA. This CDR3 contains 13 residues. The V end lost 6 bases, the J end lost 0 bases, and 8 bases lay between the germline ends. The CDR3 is CSVDGANTGELFF. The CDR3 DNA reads TGCAGCGTCGACGGCGCGAACACCGGGGAGCTGTTTTTT.

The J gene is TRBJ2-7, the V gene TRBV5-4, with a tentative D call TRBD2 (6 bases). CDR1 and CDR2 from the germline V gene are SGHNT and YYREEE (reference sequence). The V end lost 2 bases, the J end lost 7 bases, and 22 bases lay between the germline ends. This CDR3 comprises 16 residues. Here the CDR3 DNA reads TGTGCCAGCAGCTTAAAGACCGGGAGTAAGGTCGGGGAGCAGTACTTC. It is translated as CASSLKTGSKVGEQYF.

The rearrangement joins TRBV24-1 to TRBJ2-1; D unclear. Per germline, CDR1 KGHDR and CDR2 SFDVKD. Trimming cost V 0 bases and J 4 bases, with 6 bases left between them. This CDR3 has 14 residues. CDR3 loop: CATSDLEPYNEQFF. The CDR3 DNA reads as TGTGCCACCAGTGATTTGGAGCCTTACAATGAGCAGTTCTTC.

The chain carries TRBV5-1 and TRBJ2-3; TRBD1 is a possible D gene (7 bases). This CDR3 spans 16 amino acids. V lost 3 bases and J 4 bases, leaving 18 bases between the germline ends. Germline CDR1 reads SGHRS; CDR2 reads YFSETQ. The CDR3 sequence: CASSSGTAQRADTQYF. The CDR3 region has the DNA TGCGCCAGCAGCTCCGGGACAGCGCAGCGGGCAGATACGCAGTATTTT.

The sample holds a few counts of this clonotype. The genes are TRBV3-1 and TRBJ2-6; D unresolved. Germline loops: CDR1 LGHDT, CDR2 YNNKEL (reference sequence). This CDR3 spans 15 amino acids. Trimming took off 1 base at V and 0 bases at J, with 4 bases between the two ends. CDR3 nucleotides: TGTGCCAGCAGCCAAGCAGTCTCTGGGGCCAACGTCCTGACTTTC. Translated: CASSQAVSGANVLTF.

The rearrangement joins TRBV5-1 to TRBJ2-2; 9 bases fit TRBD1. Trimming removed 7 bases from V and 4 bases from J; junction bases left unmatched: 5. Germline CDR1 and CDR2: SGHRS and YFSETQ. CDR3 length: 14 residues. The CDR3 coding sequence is TGCGCCAGCGACAGGGGGTCTGGCACCGGGGAGCTGTTTTTT. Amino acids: CASDRGSGTGELFF.

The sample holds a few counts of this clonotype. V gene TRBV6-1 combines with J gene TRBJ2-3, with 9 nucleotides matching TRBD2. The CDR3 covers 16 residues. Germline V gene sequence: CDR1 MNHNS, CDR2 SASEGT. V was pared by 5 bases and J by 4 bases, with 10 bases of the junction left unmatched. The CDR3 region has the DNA TGTGCCAGCAGTAGGTTTAGCGGGAGTAGCGCAGATACGCAGTATTTT. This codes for CASSRFSGSSADTQYF.

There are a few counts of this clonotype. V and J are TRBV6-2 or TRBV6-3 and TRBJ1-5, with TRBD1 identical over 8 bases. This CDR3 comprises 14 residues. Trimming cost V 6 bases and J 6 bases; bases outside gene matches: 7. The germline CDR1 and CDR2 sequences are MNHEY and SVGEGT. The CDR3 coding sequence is TGTGCCAGCAGACGGACAGGGAACGGTCAGCCCCAGCATTTT. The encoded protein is CASRRTGNGQPQHF.

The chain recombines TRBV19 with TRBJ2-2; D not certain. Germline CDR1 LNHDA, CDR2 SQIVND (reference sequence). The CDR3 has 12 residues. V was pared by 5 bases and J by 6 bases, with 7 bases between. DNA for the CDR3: TGTGCCAGTAGTCCGATATCCGGGGAGCTGTTTTTT. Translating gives CASSPISGELFF.

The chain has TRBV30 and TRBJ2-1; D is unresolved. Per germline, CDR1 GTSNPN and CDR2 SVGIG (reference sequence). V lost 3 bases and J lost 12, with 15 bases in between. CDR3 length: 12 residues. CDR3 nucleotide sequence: TGTGCCTGGAGCTTGAGCCCACTTGGGCAGTTCTTC. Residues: CAWSLSPLGQFF. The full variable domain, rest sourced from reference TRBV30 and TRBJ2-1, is SQTIHQWPATLVQPVGSPLSLECTVEGTSNPNLYWYRQAAGRGLQLLFYSVGIGQISSEVPQNLSASRPQDRQFILSSKKLLLSDSGFYLCAWSLSPLGQFFGPGTRLTVL.

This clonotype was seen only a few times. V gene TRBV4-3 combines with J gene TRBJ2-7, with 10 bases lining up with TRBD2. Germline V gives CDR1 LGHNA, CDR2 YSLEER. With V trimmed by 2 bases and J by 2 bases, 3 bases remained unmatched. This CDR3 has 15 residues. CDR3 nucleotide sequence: TGCGCCAGCAGCCAAACAGCGGGAGGGACCTACGAGCAGTACTTC. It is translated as CASSQTAGGTYEQYF.

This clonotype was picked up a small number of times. The CDR3 DNA reads TGCAGTGCGGATGTAAGGGATACGCAGTATTTT. Translation gives CSADVRDTQYF. The chain carries TRBV20-1 and TRBJ2-3; D gene unclear. This CDR3 is 11 amino acids long. V dropped 6 bases and J dropped 6 bases, with 10 bases sitting between them. Germline-derived CDR1 and CDR2 are DFQATT and SNEGSKA (reference sequence).

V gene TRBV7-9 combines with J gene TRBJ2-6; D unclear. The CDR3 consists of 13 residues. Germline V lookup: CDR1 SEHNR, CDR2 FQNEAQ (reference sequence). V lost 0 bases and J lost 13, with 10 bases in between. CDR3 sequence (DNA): TGTGCCAGCAGCTTAGCGGCTTCCCCAGTCCTGACTTTC. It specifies CASSLAASPVLTF.

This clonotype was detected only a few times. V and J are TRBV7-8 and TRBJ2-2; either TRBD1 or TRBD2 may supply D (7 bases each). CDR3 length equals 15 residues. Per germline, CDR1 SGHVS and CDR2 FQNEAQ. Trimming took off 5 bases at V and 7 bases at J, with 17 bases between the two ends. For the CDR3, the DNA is TGTGCCAGCAGCACCCGACAGGGCGGGGGCGGGGAGCTGTTTTTT. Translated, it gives CASSTRQGGGGELFF.